The 31 T cell receptor beta chains below come from one sample, sequenced in a study of shared clonotypes between healthy human individuals (dated by TCRdb to the early 2020s). The library came from the immunoSEQ multiplex PCR assay. TCRdb stores this immuneACCESS table with in-frame sequences only. Part of the clones is absent; in the studies checked, under half of the shortfall reflects unresolved V genes, and no reason is known for the rest. Counted in this sample were about 2.1 million clones; just over 90% of them appeared once. More than 1.5% of the sample goes to the ten largest clones. CD8 naive samples were obtained by positive selection for CCR7 among CD45RO-negative cells, yielding a CD45RA+CCR7+ population from which TemRA cells were excluded. The sequencing sample was made of naive CD8+ T cells from PBMCs. Explained via the paper, the cell subset or site label denotes: CD45RA+CCR7+. The receptors stem from a man aged 18 to 30 in good health. Some clones in this sample may be carry-over from other donors' samples.

The chain employs TRBV5-5 and TRBJ2-1; possible D gene TRBD2, 5 bases. Germline lookup yields CDR1 SGHKS and CDR2 YYEKEE (reference sequence). V shed 4 bases and J shed 4 bases, with 12 bases lying between them. The CDR3 has 14 residues. The CDR3 nucleotides are TGTGCCAGCAGCCCCGGAGGACGGTACAATGAGCAGTTCTTC. Its translation: CASSPGGRYNEQFF.

About this clone itself: The same CDR3 can be traced to other DNA sequences in this sample. CDR3 region: CAWSVGAGVYEQYF. CDR3 DNA: TGTGCCTGGAGTGTCGGAGCGGGAGTCTACGAGCAGTACTTC. V gene TRBV30 combines with J gene TRBJ2-7; 8 bases map to TRBD2. CDR3 length equals 14 residues. Germline trimming cut 0 bases from V and 3 bases from J; bases unmatched to any gene: 4. Germline V gene sequence: CDR1 GTSNPN, CDR2 SVGIG (reference sequence).

J is TRBJ2-1 and V is TRBV5-1; D may be TRBD2 (5 bases). The CDR3 is 14 amino acids. Trimming stripped 2 bases from V and 5 bases from J, with 11 bases between. CDR1 is SGHRS and CDR2 is YFSETQ in the germline V gene. The CDR3 coding sequence is TGCGCCAGCAGCTTCCTCGGAGGAAACAATGAGCAGTTCTTC. This gives the protein CASSFLGGNNEQFF.

CDR3 protein: CASSPVGEKLFF. The DNA of the CDR3 is TGTGCCAGTAGTCCGGTGGGCGAAAAACTGTTTTTT. J is TRBJ1-4 and V is TRBV19; D gene unclear. From germline, CDR1 is LNHDA and CDR2 SQIVND (reference sequence). The CDR3 is 12 residues long. Trimming shortened V by 5 bases and J by 8 bases, and 9 bases separated the two germline ends.

This chain connects TRBV5-5 to TRBJ2-7; 9 bases fit TRBD1. The germline V gene encodes CDR1 SGHKS and CDR2 YYEKEE (reference sequence). The CDR3 totals 16 residues. J gave up 3 bases and V 4 bases, and 11 bases lay outside the gene matches. CDR3 in amino acids: CASSPIPGQGVYEQYF. CDR3 DNA: TGTGCCAGCAGCCCTATACCGGGACAGGGTGTCTACGAGCAGTACTTC.

The chain combines TRBV5-3 with TRBJ2-1, with 8 bases that match TRBD2. TRBV5-3 carries the ORF label, with uncertain function. The CDR3 has 15 amino acids. V shed 2 bases, J shed 4 bases, and the junction held 5 bases outside the gene matches. This CDR3 is CARSFSAGGYNEQFF. CDR3 bases: TGTGCCAGAAGCTTTTCGGCGGGAGGTTACAATGAGCAGTTCTTC.

V and J are TRBV18 and TRBJ2-7, with D unclear. The CDR3 spans 14 residues. V gave up 0 bases and J gave up 4 bases, with 10 bases separating them. Germline CDR1 reads KGHSH; CDR2 reads LQKENI. CDR3: CASSPPARYYEQYF. CDR3 sequence (DNA): TGTGCCAGCTCACCACCGGCCAGGTATTACGAGCAGTACTTC.

J is TRBJ1-5 and V is TRBV6-1; D uncertain. CDR1 is MNHNS and CDR2 is SASEGT in the germline V gene. The CDR3 totals 12 residues. The V gene lost 2 bases and the J gene lost 6 bases, with 5 bases spanning the gap. In nucleotides, the CDR3 is TGTGCCAGCAGTGAACGCAGTCAGCCCCAGCATTTT. Its translation: CASSERSQPQHF.

The chain uses TRBV6-5 and TRBJ2-2; D is ambiguous. Per the germline V gene, CDR1 is MNHEY and CDR2 is SVGAGI. V lost 6 bases to trimming and J lost 0 bases, with 11 bases between them. The CDR3 is 15 amino acids. CDR3 amino acids: CASSLGFANTGELFF. CDR3 in DNA: TGTGCCAGCAGCCTTGGGTTCGCGAACACCGGGGAGCTGTTTTTT.

V and J are TRBV28 and TRBJ1-2; D might be TRBD1 (6 bases). In germline, CDR1 is MDHEN, CDR2 SYDVKM. This CDR3 spans 13 amino acids. Between the trimmed V and J ends, which lost 7 bases and 8 bases, there was a span of 17 bases. The CDR3 bases are TGTGCCAGCACCCCTAACAGGGACTGGGGCTACACCTTC. Residues: CASTPNRDWGYTF.

The chain links TRBV7-8 to TRBJ1-3; D is uncertain. CDR3 size: 14 residues. Germline loops: CDR1 SGHVS, CDR2 FQNEAQ. The germline V and J ends were trimmed by 3 bases and 0 bases, with 6 bases remaining between them. CDR3 loop: CASSFMSSGNTIYF. The CDR3 DNA is TGTGCCAGCAGCTTCATGAGCTCTGGAAACACCATATATTTT. Full variable domain (rest looked up from reference TRBV7-8 and TRBJ1-3): GAGVSQSPRYKVAKRGQDVALRCDPISGHVSLFWYQQALGQGPEFLTYFQNEAQLDKSGLPSDRFFAERPEGSVSTLKIQRTQQEDSAVYLCASSFMSSGNTIYFGEGSWLTVV.

This clone appeared a single time. The V gene is TRBV11-2, the J gene TRBJ2-3, with D perhaps matching TRBD1 (5 bases). CDR1 SGHAT and CDR2 FQNNGV come from the germline V gene. CDR3 length: 15 amino acids. The ends were cut back, 1 base at V and 2 bases at J, with 10 bases in the middle. Written as DNA, the CDR3 is TGTGCCAGCAGCTTAGGTGCAGGGATCACAGATACGCAGTATTTT. Amino acids: CASSLGAGITDTQYF. The full variable domain, rest sourced from reference TRBV11-2 and TRBJ2-3, is EAGVAQSPRYKIIEKRQSVAFWCNPISGHATLYWYQQILGQGPKLLIQFQNNGVVDDSQLPKDRFSAERLKGVDSTLKIQPAKLEDSAVYLCASSLGAGITDTQYFGPGTRLTVL.

The chain combines TRBV11-2 with TRBJ2-5; possible D gene TRBD1, 6 bases. Germline CDR1 SGHAT, CDR2 FQNNGV. The CDR3 is made up of 14 amino acids. V was shortened by 3 bases and J by 2 bases, with 10 bases between the two germline ends. CDR3: CASSFRGGQETQYF. CDR3 bases: TGTGCCAGCAGCTTCAGAGGGGGTCAAGAGACCCAGTACTTC.

The gene calls are TRBV5-6 and TRBJ2-2, with 10 bases aligning to TRBD1. V shed 7 bases, J shed 0 bases, and the junction held 6 bases outside the gene matches. Germline V gene lookup returns CDR1 SGHDT and CDR2 YYEEEE. The CDR3 totals 16 residues. The CDR3 loop is CASRRDRGTNTGELFF. The CDR3 region has the DNA TGTGCCAGCCGCCGGGACAGGGGTACGAACACCGGGGAGCTGTTTTTT.

CDR3 nucleotide sequence: TGTGCCAGCAGCGTACATGCCTCTGGGGCCAACGTCCTGACTTTC. Its protein product is CASSVHASGANVLTF. The chain employs TRBV9 and TRBJ2-6; D unresolved. Germline V CDR1 and CDR2: SGDLS, YYNGEE. Deletions cut 1 base from V and 0 bases from J, with 5 bases between. The CDR3 contains 15 residues. Supplemented by reference TRBV9 and TRBJ2-6, the full variable domain reads DSGVTQTPKHLITATGQRVTLRCSPRSGDLSVYWYQQSLDQGLQFLIQYYNGEERAKGNILERFSAQQFPDLHSELNLSSLELGDSALYFCASSVHASGANVLTFGAGSRLTVL.

The chain has TRBV2 and TRBJ2-6; tentatively, D is TRBD1 (6 bases). Germline CDR1 SNHLY, CDR2 FYNNEI. Trimming pared 8 bases from V and 2 bases from J, leaving 16 bases between. The CDR3 totals 16 residues. The CDR3 spells CASGLTGQPGANVLTF. CDR3 sequence (DNA): TGTGCCAGCGGCTTGACAGGTCAGCCTGGGGCCAACGTCCTGACTTTC.

This clone has only one observation. The V and J genes are TRBV5-6 and TRBJ1-1; D is perhaps TRBD1 (6 bases). In germline, CDR1 is SGHDT, CDR2 YYEEEE. The CDR3 extends over 13 amino acids. Trimming left V 3 bases short and J 8 bases short, with 14 bases between. CDR3 DNA sequence: TGTGCCAGCAGCTGGATGACAGGAAGCGAAGCTTTCTTT. Its protein product is CASSWMTGSEAFF.

About this clone itself: The same CDR3 is also encoded by other DNA sequences in this sample. The CDR3 bases are TGTGCCATCAGTGAAGAAGCGGGAGGCCCATACGAGCAGTACTTC. Translating it yields CAISEEAGGPYEQYF. The chain carries TRBV10-3 and TRBJ2-7; the match to TRBD2 covers 9 bases. Germline CDR1 is ENHRY and CDR2 is SYGVKD. The ends lost 3 bases at V and 4 bases at J; junction bases unmatched: 7. This CDR3 contains 15 residues.

The chain has TRBV7-2 and TRBJ1-1; TRBD1 might be the D (5 bases). Trimming cost V 5 bases and J 5 bases, with 15 bases left between them. Germline assignment: CDR1 SGHTA and CDR2 FQGNSA. The CDR3 is 14 amino acids. The CDR3 spells CASSLMTGGTEAFF. CDR3 in DNA: TGTGCCAGCAGCCTTATGACGGGGGGAACTGAAGCTTTCTTT.

The rearrangement joins TRBV7-9 to TRBJ2-7; D gene uncertain. Germline values: CDR1 SEHNR, CDR2 FQNEAQ (reference sequence). CDR3 length: 12 residues. V was shortened by 2 bases and J by 2 bases, with 4 bases between the two germline ends. CDR3 sequence reads: CASSLYTYEQYF. DNA of the CDR3: TGTGCCAGCAGCTTATACACCTACGAGCAGTACTTC.

This chain uses TRBV29-1 with TRBJ1-1; TRBD1 matches 8 bases. This CDR3 is 14 amino acids long. Germline CDR1 and CDR2: SQVTM and ANQGSEA. Trimming removed 7 bases from V and 4 bases from J; junction bases left unmatched: 11. CDR3 region: CSADRGGVGTEAFF. The CDR3 DNA follows: TGCAGCGCCGACAGGGGCGGAGTGGGCACTGAAGCTTTCTTT.

The chain uses TRBV21-1 and TRBJ1-1; TRBD1 is the table's D call, not checked against the DNA. TRBV21-1 is a known pseudogene. The CDR3 has 14 residues. CDR3 in DNA: TGTGCCAGCATGTCCGGGACAGGGTTTGCTGAAGCTTTCTTT. Protein product: CASMSGTGFAEAFF.

V and J are TRBV28 and TRBJ1-5; no firm D call. Trimming removed 4 bases at V and 2 bases at J, with 12 bases between. Per the germline V gene, CDR1 is MDHEN and CDR2 is SYDVKM. The CDR3 is 15 residues long. For the CDR3, the DNA is TGTGCCAGCAGTTCCCTCCCTAGGGGCAATCAGCCCCAGCATTTT. Protein sequence: CASSSLPRGNQPQHF. The variable domain in full, completed from reference TRBV28 and TRBJ1-5, reads DVKVTQSSRYLVKRTGEKVFLECVQDMDHENMFWYRQDPGLGLRLIYFSYDVKMKEKGDIPEGYSVSREKKERFSLILESASTNQTSMYLCASSSLPRGNQPQHFGDGTRLSIL.

The chain has TRBV27 and TRBJ2-3, with TRBD2 matching over 11 bases. This CDR3 contains 16 residues. Germline V gene lookup returns CDR1 MNHEY and CDR2 SMNVEV (reference sequence). The V and J ends lost 5 bases and 0 bases, in that order; junction bases with no gene match: 4. This chain's CDR3 is CASSQLAGVSTDTQYF. The CDR3, as DNA: TGTGCCAGCAGTCAACTAGCGGGAGTTAGCACAGATACGCAGTATTTT.

This clone showed up just once. The V call is TRBV5-1, the J call TRBJ1-1, with TRBD1 matching 7 bases. The CDR3 is 19 residues long. V dropped 3 bases and J dropped 1; count of bases not matched to a gene: 18. CDR1 and CDR2 from the germline V gene are SGHRS and YFSETQ. The CDR3 sequence is CASSSARQEIRGENTEAFF. The CDR3 nucleotides are TGCGCCAGCAGCTCCGCTCGCCAGGAAATCAGGGGGGAGAACACTGAAGCTTTCTTT.

This chain connects TRBV19 to TRBJ2-2; TRBD2 matches 9 bases. Trimming at V came to 6 bases and at J to 4 bases, leaving 9 bases not matched to a gene. The CDR3 runs to 16 residues. Germline CDR1 LNHDA, CDR2 SQIVND (reference sequence). The chain's CDR3 is CASSPVSGSGTGELFF. Here the CDR3 DNA reads TGTGCCAGTAGCCCCGTTAGCGGGAGTGGCACCGGGGAGCTGTTTTTT.

The J gene is TRBJ2-1, the V gene TRBV2; a possible D gene is TRBD1 (5 bases). In germline, CDR1 is SNHLY, CDR2 FYNNEI. V lost 5 bases and J 4 bases, leaving 12 bases between the germline ends. The CDR3 covers 14 residues. The CDR3 sequence: CASSTQGKYNEQFF. CDR3 coding DNA: TGTGCCAGCAGTACCCAGGGAAAATACAATGAGCAGTTCTTC.

The rearrangement uses TRBV9 and TRBJ1-4, with D hard to call. Germline values: CDR1 SGDLS, CDR2 YYNGEE. The CDR3 sequence is 13 residues long. The germline V and J ends were trimmed by 5 bases and 5 bases, with 10 bases remaining between them. CDR3 amino acids: CASSTDLNEKLFF. The CDR3 coding sequence is TGTGCCAGCAGTACGGACCTAAATGAAAAACTGTTTTTT.

This clone was observed a single time. The chain has TRBV9 and TRBJ2-3, with D tentatively TRBD1 (6 bases). The germline V gene has CDR1 SGDLS and CDR2 YYNGEE. Trimming removed 3 bases at V and 2 bases at J, with 16 bases between. There are 16 residues in the CDR3. CDR3 nucleotides: TGTGCCAGCAGCGCGCATTCAGGGGCCCCCACAGATACGCAGTATTTT. As protein: CASSAHSGAPTDTQYF.

This rearrangement joins TRBV21-1 to TRBJ1-2. TRBV21-1 is classified as a pseudogene. CDR3 length: 12 residues. The CDR3 loop is CASSKGVGGYTF. CDR3 nucleotides: TGTGCCAGCAGCAAAGGGGTAGGGGGCTACACCTTC.

The genes are TRBV2 and TRBJ2-1; D not resolved. This CDR3 has 15 amino acids. Trimming took off 1 base at V and 0 bases at J, with 7 bases between the two ends. Germline CDR1 reads SNHLY; CDR2 reads FYNNEI. The CDR3 DNA is TGTGCCAGCAGTGAAGACACCCGCTCCTACAATGAGCAGTTCTTC. This codes for CASSEDTRSYNEQFF.